The clone carrying this T cell receptor (beta chain) was observed a handful of times. In germline, CDR1 is MNHGY, CDR2 SAAAGT. The CDR3 is 15 amino acids. With V trimmed by 2 bases and J by 7 bases, 8 bases remained unmatched. Using immunoSEQ multiplex PCR, the repertoire was profiled, and TCRdb retains in-frame clones only, with some absent. This sample has under 850,000 clones, with approximately 90% found just once. This sample is drawn from a study of shared T cell receptors in the human thymus. Another study also made use of these data, one on human thymus T cells. That source reports: Thymus pieces cut out during corrective heart surgery were the tissue that was used. An apparent bias in V and J gene usage was seen in thymic and blood repertoires.

The clonotype was recovered from a boy in the first two years of life with a congenital heart defect. The specimen was thymocytes. This rearrangement joins TRBV6-8 to TRBJ1-5, with 7 bases aligning to TRBD1. The chain's CDR3 is CASSYPDRDDQPQHF. The CDR3 DNA reads as TGTGCCAGCAGTTACCCCGACAGGGACGACCAGCCCCAGCATTTT.